The T cell receptor beta chain under discussion was sequenced for a study of T cell responses to AZD1222 COVID-19 vaccine. Germline lookup yields CDR1 WNHNN and CDR2 SYGVQD (reference sequence). The CDR3 is 14 amino acids. Trimming removed 4 bases from V and 0 bases from J, with 6 bases in between. Sequencing was performed with immunoSEQ multiplex PCR; in TCRdb, only in-frame clones are kept and a portion is missing. Of over 150,000 clones in the sample, approximately 92% were seen once. Source: peripheral blood, taken on day 0 of AZD1222 vaccination. This TCR was sampled from an adult in good health. The chain combines TRBV10-1 with TRBJ2-2; D not certain. CDR3 sequence reads: CASSAHANTGELFF. The CDR3 DNA reads TGCGCCAGCAGTGCACACGCGAACACCGGGGAGCTGTTTTTT.